This T cell receptor beta chain was found in a study of blood T cells in healthy people across ages (dated by TCRdb to between 2014 and 2017). The study in broad terms: Template switching captured roughly one uniquely barcoded TCR beta cDNA molecule per two T cells in model experiments. To track age-related changes in TCR beta repertoire diversity, the study relied on deep sequencing normalized with unique cDNA molecular identifiers. Donors were grouped into four age groups: young (average approximately 15 years), middle-aged (approximately 41), aged (around 60) and long-lived (less than 85). To avoid experimental bias, donors of different ages were distributed randomly across sequencing lanes. For two donors (one aged 18 to 30 and one aged 80 or older), the study analyzed two additional independent replicas of 1 million unique cDNA reads from the same blood draw.

On the study overall, not on this receptor specifically: Estimates of total diversity from one million sequenced T cells were regarded as lower bounds and underestimates. A strong correlation was found between observed TCR beta diversity and the percentage of naive T cells measured by flow cytometry. Bulk unsorted PBMC profiling prevented conclusive comparison of naive and antigen-experienced compartments. Observed TCR beta diversity per million T cells fell roughly linearly with age, and a significant reduction was already apparent by age roughly 41. Because donor CMV infection status was unknown, age-related changes in expanded clonotypes were potentially confounded. The long-lived group showed more naive CD4+ T cells, fewer expanded clones and increased TCR diversity than the aged group, suggesting age selection.

This clonotype was found many times. Its target antigen remains unknown. Base quality data are lacking; no much larger clone is found one base away. Systemically healthy Caucasian individuals from Russia, 39 in total and aged roughly 6 to 100 years, were included as donors. Roughly 9.5 milliliters of peripheral blood were drawn from each donor into EDTA-treated Vacutainer tubes. Ficoll-Paque density-gradient centrifugation was used to isolate PBMCs, with at least 6.5 million per sample. Total RNA, at least 6 micrograms per sample, was extracted from PBMCs with Trizol reagent. For every donor, an aliquot of PBMCs went through flow cytometry to measure the percentages of naive CD45RAhigh/CD27high T cells. The receptor library was made with 5' RACE. TCRdb shows the sequencer as Illumina HiSeq 2500. A second PCR of roughly 7 to 11 cycles was performed with a sample-barcoded 5' primer and a J-beta primer mix. A template-switch 5' adaptor carrying 12 random nucleotides introduced a unique molecular identifier onto each TCR beta cDNA molecule. At least 2.5 million CDR3-containing paired-end reads were obtained from each sample. The Mint cDNA synthesis kit, primed by a TRBC-specific oligonucleotide, was used to synthesize first-strand cDNA from all RNA. Following uracil-DNA glycosylase treatment, a first 18-cycle PCR with universal primers M1SS and BC2_uni_R was performed on all cDNA. On the authors' methods: Normalization of each sample was performed by random selection of 1 million high-quality reads, each carrying a distinct molecular identifier. Reads sharing molecular identifiers were discarded rather than binned into consensus sequences. MiTCR, run with a Q25 quality threshold and the strictest error-elimination algorithm, handled CDR3 identification, clonotype clustering and error correction. A nonparametric unseen species model with Euler transformation was used to estimate a lower bound on total TCR beta diversity. Starting from the raw public reads, TCRdb applied fastp trimming at Q25, assembled clones with MiXCR and retained in-frame beta chains. Rows merge per CDR3 protein into single entries with the most common DNA and genes. These V and J calls rely on TCRdb rather than the paper's analysis. For this sample there are under 850,000 distinct CDR3 sequences; 36% appear just once. 13% of the sample belongs to the ten largest clones.

From the cysteine up to the phenylalanine, the CDR3 has a length of 16 residues. Only the CDR3 region is kept as DNA, spanning 48 bases read in frame from base 1. From a lookup of the germline V gene, CDR1 and CDR2 are LGHNA and YSLEER. V is trimmed back by 1 base and J by 3 bases, and the junction contains 7 bases that no gene match accounts for. What was sequenced was blood. This clonotype was obtained from a man aged 18-30 years in good health. This chain joins TRBV4-3 to TRBJ2-3, with 7 central nucleotides matching TRBD1. The CDR3 has the sequence CASSQVTGPLTDTQYF. The DNA sequence follows: TGCGCCAGCAGCCAAGTGACAGGGCCCCTAACAGATACGCAGTATTTT.